This T cell receptor (beta chain) was profiled in a study of lymphopenia after photon versus proton radiotherapy. Repertoires were generated with immunoSEQ multiplex PCR, while TCRdb's copy carries only in-frame clones and drops some. The sample holds some 25,000 clones, roughly 87% seen once. Whole-study findings and limits: Under photons, naive T cells and diversity fell while effector/memory populations rose. Oligoclonal CD8+ Temra expansion after nadir drove photon patients' diversity drop. In patients who died, overall survival fell as post-nadir TCR diversity dropped more. Authors raise, but do not show, better survival with proton therapy.

The CDR3 is 14 residues long. V lost 5 bases and J lost 6; bases outside the gene matches: 3. Germline V gives CDR1 MRHNA, CDR2 SNTAGT. Remarks on this clone: Its target is not known.

This chain uses TRBV6-4 with TRBJ2-1, with TRBD2 identical over 11 bases. This specimen was peripheral blood, taken from a patient treated with photon-based radiotherapy. The clonotype originates from a man aged 50 to 60 with gastric cancer. The CDR3 region is CASSSGTSGNEQFF. CDR3 sequence (DNA): TGTGCCAGCAGTTCCGGGACTAGCGGCAATGAGCAGTTCTTC.